This T cell receptor (beta chain) stems from a study of vaccination and CD4 T cells after COVID-19. Treatment given: approximately nine-day PBMC culture with coronavirus spike peptide pools or control peptides (ViraFEST assay). IL-2 at 10 IU/ml and peptide pools at roughly 10 ug/ml were added to PBMCs cultured at over 1.5 million per well. Remarks on this clonotype: Its target is unknown.

Cultured CD4+ T-cell DNA underwent Oncomine TCR Beta short-read sequencing. MiXCR, applied by TCRdb to the PCR reads, yields one record per CDR3 protein. The repertoire holds about 26,000 distinct CDR3 sequences, with around 66% as singletons. The CDR3 spans 13 residues. The germline V gene has CDR1 MNHEY and CDR2 SMNVEV (reference sequence). Between the trimmed V and J ends, which lost 3 bases and 6 bases, there was a span of 9 bases. Specimen: CD4+ T cells from blood, cultured in vitro. This TCR derives from a human donor who had recovered from COVID-19. The rearrangement links TRBV27 to TRBJ2-1; D is unclear. In DNA, the CDR3 is TGTGCCAGCAGTTTTCGGGCGGTCAATGAGCAGTTCTTC. It codes for CASSFRAVNEQFF.